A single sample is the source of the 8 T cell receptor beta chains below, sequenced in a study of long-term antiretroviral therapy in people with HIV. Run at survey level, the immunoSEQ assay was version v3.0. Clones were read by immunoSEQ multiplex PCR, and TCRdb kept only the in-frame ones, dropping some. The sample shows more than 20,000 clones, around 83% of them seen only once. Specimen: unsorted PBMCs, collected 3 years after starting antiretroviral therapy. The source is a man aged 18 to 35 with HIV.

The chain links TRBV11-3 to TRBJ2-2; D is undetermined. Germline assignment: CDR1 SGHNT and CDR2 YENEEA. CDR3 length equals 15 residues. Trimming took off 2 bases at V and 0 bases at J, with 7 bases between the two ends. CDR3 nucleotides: TGTGCCAGCAGCTTAAACGGACCGAACACCGGGGAGCTGTTTTTT. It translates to CASSLNGPNTGELFF.

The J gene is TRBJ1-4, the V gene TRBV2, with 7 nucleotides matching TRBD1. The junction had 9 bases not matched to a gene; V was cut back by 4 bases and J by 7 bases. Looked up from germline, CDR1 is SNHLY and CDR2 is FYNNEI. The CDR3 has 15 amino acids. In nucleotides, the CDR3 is TGTGCCAGCAGTGCCGACAGGGTACAGAGTGAAAAACTGTTTTTT. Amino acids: CASSADRVQSEKLFF.

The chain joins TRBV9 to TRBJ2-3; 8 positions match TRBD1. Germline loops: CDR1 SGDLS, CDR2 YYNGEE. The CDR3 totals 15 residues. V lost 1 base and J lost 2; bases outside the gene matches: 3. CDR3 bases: TGTGCCAGCAGCGTATCAGGGGGCTTCACAGATACGCAGTATTTT. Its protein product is CASSVSGGFTDTQYF.

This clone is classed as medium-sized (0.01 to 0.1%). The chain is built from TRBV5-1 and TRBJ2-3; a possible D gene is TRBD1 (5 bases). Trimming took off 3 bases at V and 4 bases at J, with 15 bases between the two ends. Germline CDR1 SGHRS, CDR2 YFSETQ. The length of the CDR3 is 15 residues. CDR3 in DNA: TGCGCCAGCAGCTCGTTGGGGCCCGGGCCAGATACGCAGTATTTT. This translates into CASSSLGPGPDTQYF.

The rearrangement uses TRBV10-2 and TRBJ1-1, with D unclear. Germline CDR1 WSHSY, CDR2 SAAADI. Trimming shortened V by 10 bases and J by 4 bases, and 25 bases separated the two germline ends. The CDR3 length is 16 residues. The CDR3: CATLVIRELRGTEAFF. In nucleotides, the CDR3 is TGCGCCACCCTAGTGATCCGGGAACTCCGGGGCACTGAAGCTTTCTTT.

CDR3 region: CASSLRTGSGNEKLFF. The CDR3 DNA sequence: TGCGCCAGCAGCTTGCGAACAGGGTCAGGCAATGAAAAACTGTTTTTT. This chain uses TRBV5-1 with TRBJ1-4; TRBD1 is a possible D gene (6 bases). V dropped 1 base and J dropped 5 bases, with 15 bases sitting between them. CDR1 is SGHRS, CDR2 YFSETQ, per germline. This CDR3 is built from 16 residues. Full variable domain (missing parts from reference TRBV5-1 and TRBJ1-4): KAGVTQTPRYLIKTRGQQVTLSCSPISGHRSVSWYQQTPGQGLQFLFEYFSETQRNKGNFPGRFSGRQFSNSRSEMNVSTLELGDSALYLCASSLRTGSGNEKLFFGSGTQLSVL.

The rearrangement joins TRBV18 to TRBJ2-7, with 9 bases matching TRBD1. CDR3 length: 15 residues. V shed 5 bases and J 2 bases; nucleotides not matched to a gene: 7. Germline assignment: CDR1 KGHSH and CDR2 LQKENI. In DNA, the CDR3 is TGTGCCAGCTCAGGGACAGGGACAGAGGCCTACGAGCAGTACGTC. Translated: CASSGTGTEAYEQYV.

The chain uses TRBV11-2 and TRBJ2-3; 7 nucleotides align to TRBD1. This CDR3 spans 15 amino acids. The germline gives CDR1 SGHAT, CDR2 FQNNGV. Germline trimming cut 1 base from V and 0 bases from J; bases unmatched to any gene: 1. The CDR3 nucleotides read TGTGCCAGCAGCTTAGGACAGGGTAGCACAGATACGCAGTATTTT. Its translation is CASSLGQGSTDTQYF. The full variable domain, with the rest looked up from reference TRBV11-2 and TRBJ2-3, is EAGVAQSPRYKIIEKRQSVAFWCNPISGHATLYWYQQILGQGPKLLIQFQNNGVVDDSQLPKDRFSAERLKGVDSTLKIQPAKLEDSAVYLCASSLGQGSTDTQYFGPGTRLTVL.